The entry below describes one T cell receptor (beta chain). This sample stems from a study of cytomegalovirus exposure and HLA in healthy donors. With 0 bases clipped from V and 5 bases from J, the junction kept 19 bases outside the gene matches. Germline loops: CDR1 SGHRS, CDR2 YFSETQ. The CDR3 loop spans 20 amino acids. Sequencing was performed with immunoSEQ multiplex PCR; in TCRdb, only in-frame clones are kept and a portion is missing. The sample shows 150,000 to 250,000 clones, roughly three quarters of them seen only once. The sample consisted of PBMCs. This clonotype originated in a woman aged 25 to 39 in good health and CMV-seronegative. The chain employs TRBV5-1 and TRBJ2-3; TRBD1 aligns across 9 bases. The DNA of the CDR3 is TGCGCCAGCAGCTTGGCTTGGCTTCCTAGGGGGACAGGGATAAGAGATACGCAGTATTTT. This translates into CASSLAWLPRGTGIRDTQYF.